A single sample gave rise to the 23 T cell receptor beta chains below, sequenced in a study of blood T cells in healthy people across ages. Sample-barcoded 5' priming and a J-beta primer mix drove a second PCR of 7 to 11 cycles. Using its own MiXCR run on the 5' RACE reads, TCRdb lists one record per CDR3 protein. The sample lists roughly 830,000 distinct CDR3 sequences, around 68% occurring once. Sequencing was done on a sample of blood. Source of these receptors: a young man in good health.

This clonotype was observed a handful of times. This chain joins TRBV4-3 and TRBJ2-1; TRBD2 agrees at 9 bases. The CDR3 has 16 amino acids. Trimming cost V 0 bases and J 14 bases; bases outside gene matches: 14. Germline lookup yields CDR1 LGHNA and CDR2 YSLEER. CDR3 nucleotides: TGCGCCAGCAGCCAAGATCTGAGCGGGGGGCCTTATGGAGAGTTCTTC. The encoded protein is CASSQDLSGGPYGEFF.

This clonotype turned up a few times. The chain couples TRBV12-3 or TRBV12-4 to TRBJ2-5; D remains ambiguous. The CDR3 length is 12 residues. Between the trimmed V and J ends, which lost 2 bases and 0 bases, there was a span of 1 base. The DNA of the CDR3 is TGTGCCAGCAGTTTACACCAAGAGACCCAGTACTTC. Translating it yields CASSLHQETQYF.

This chain connects TRBV3-1 to TRBJ2-1; TRBD2 matches at 7 bases. Germline V CDR1 and CDR2: LGHDT, YNNKEL (reference sequence). This CDR3 contains 14 residues. V lost 6 bases, J lost 4 bases, and 6 bases stayed unmatched. CDR3 DNA sequence: TGTGCCAGCAGGGAGCGGGGCAAGTACAATGAGCAGTTCTTC. Its translation: CASRERGKYNEQFF.

V usage is TRBV29-1 and J usage is TRBJ2-5; weak D call: TRBD2 (5 bases). Germline V gene data show CDR1 as SQVTM and CDR2 as ANQGSEA. V gave up 3 bases and J gave up 4 bases, with 24 bases separating them. This CDR3 is built from 17 residues. Here the CDR3 reads CSVDARAAAAGGETQYF. For the CDR3, the DNA is TGCAGCGTTGATGCTAGAGCAGCCGCAGCCGGAGGAGAGACCCAGTACTTC.

This chain links TRBV6-1 with TRBJ1-5; the D gene is possibly TRBD1 (5 bases). From germline, CDR1 is MNHNS and CDR2 SASEGT. Trimming pared 2 bases from V and 0 bases from J, leaving 14 bases between. The CDR3 totals 17 residues. This CDR3 is CASSEQTGQNSNQPQHF. As DNA, the CDR3 is TGTGCCAGCAGTGAACAGACGGGGCAGAATAGCAATCAGCCCCAGCATTTT.

The rearrangement joins TRBV20-1 to TRBJ2-5, with 9 nucleotides matching TRBD1. Trimming took 6 bases from V and 5 from J; bases not matched to a gene: 13. The CDR3 has 15 amino acids. Germline V gene sequence: CDR1 DFQATT, CDR2 SNEGSKA (reference sequence). The CDR3 coding sequence is TGCAGTGCCCAACCCCCCGGACAGGGGTCCGAGACCCAGTACTTC. Protein sequence: CSAQPPGQGSETQYF.

The rearrangement uses TRBV7-9 and TRBJ1-2; D is uncertain. This CDR3 has 11 amino acids. Germline CDR1 and CDR2: SEHNR and FQNEAQ (reference sequence). Trimming removed 5 bases at V and 5 bases at J, with 6 bases between. In nucleotides, the CDR3 is TGTGCCAGCAGCCAAGAGTATGGCTACACCTTC. This codes for CASSQEYGYTF. Combining the CDR3 with reference TRBV7-9 and TRBJ1-2 gives the whole variable domain DTGVSQNPRHKITKRGQNVTFRCDPISEHNRLYWYRQTLGQGPEFLTYFQNEAQLEKSRLLSDRFSAERPKGSFSTLEIQRTEQGDSAMYLCASSQEYGYTFGSGTRLTVV.

V is TRBV7-2 and J is TRBJ2-1; D possibly uses TRBD1 or TRBD2 (5 bases each). The ends were cut back, 5 bases at V and 8 bases at J, with 19 bases in the middle. Germline V gene lookup returns CDR1 SGHTA and CDR2 FQGNSA. The length of the CDR3 is 15 residues. The CDR3 nucleotides read TGTGCCAGCAGCCCCCTTGGGGGTAGCATGGATGAGCAGTTCTTC. Protein: CASSPLGGSMDEQFF. The full variable domain, completed using reference TRBV7-2 and TRBJ2-1, is GAGVSQSPSNKVTEKGKDVELRCDPISGHTALYWYRQSLGQGLEFLIYFQGNSAPDKSGLPSDRFSAERTGGSVSTLTIQRTQQEDSAVYLCASSPLGGSMDEQFFGPGTRLTVL.

This clonotype occurred a few times. The V call is TRBV11-2, the J call TRBJ2-3; 10 positions agree with TRBD1. Germline V gene data show CDR1 as SGHAT and CDR2 as FQNNGV. J was trimmed by 11 bases and V by 5 bases; bases with no gene match: 7. The CDR3 length is 13 residues. This CDR3 reads CASSRDRGVGQYF. The CDR3 DNA follows: TGTGCCAGCAGCCGGGACAGGGGAGTGGGGCAGTATTTT.

V and J are TRBV7-2 and TRBJ2-3; the D gene could be TRBD1 or TRBD2 (5 bases each). Germline CDR1 and CDR2: SGHTA and FQGNSA. This CDR3 has 15 residues. V shed 5 bases and J shed 2 bases, with 14 bases lying between them. The CDR3 DNA is TGTGCCAGCAGCGCACGGGACCTCAACACAGATACGCAGTATTTT. It translates to CASSARDLNTDTQYF. The full variable domain, its missing parts supplied by reference TRBV7-2 and TRBJ2-3, is GAGVSQSPSNKVTEKGKDVELRCDPISGHTALYWYRQSLGQGLEFLIYFQGNSAPDKSGLPSDRFSAERTGGSVSTLTIQRTQQEDSAVYLCASSARDLNTDTQYFGPGTRLTVL.

The chain has TRBV11-3 and TRBJ2-3; perhaps TRBD2 as D (6 bases). The V end lost 5 bases, the J end lost 3 bases, and 15 bases lay between the germline ends. This CDR3 contains 15 residues. In germline, CDR1 is SGHNT, CDR2 YENEEA. The CDR3 region has the DNA TGTGCCAGCAGCCCAGGCGGGGCCCGGACAGATACGCAGTATTTT. Translation gives CASSPGGARTDTQYF.

The chain is built from TRBV7-9 and TRBJ2-1, with D uncertain. V lost 5 bases to trimming and J lost 8 bases, with 13 bases between them. CDR1 SEHNR and CDR2 FQNEAQ come from the germline V gene (reference sequence). The length of the CDR3 is 13 residues. CDR3 nucleotide sequence: TGTGCCAGCAGCCTAGGCCCAAGCTATGAGCAGTTCTTC. Encoded protein: CASSLGPSYEQFF.

V gene TRBV4-1 combines with J gene TRBJ2-1; 7 nucleotides agree with TRBD1. The CDR3 runs 15 residues. Germline CDR1 is MGHRA and CDR2 is YSYEKL. J was trimmed by 7 bases and V by 0 bases; bases with no gene match: 6. The CDR3 nucleotides read TGCGCCAGCAGCCAAGATCTAGGGGGCTTTAATGAGCAGTTCTTC. This encodes CASSQDLGGFNEQFF.

CDR3 residues: CASSPQTSGSYNEQFF. Written as DNA, the CDR3 is TGTGCCAGCAGTCCTCAGACTAGCGGATCCTACAATGAGCAGTTCTTC. J is TRBJ2-1 and V is TRBV6-1; 9 bases match TRBD2. Looked up from germline, CDR1 is MNHNS and CDR2 is SASEGT. Trimming cost V 5 bases and J 1 base; bases outside gene matches: 6. The CDR3 has 16 residues.

Concerning this clonotype: At one end the junction does not follow the germline gene, possibly because of a read error. This chain joins TRBV9 and TRBJ2-5; D is undetermined. The J call may not be correct, given that the DNA end is closer to TRBJ2-7. Looked up from germline, CDR1 is SGDLS and CDR2 is YYNGEE. The CDR3 has 15 amino acids. The CDR3 bases are TGTGCCAGCAGTGTAGACGTTGGGGTACGCTACGAGCAGTACTTC. The encoded protein is CASSVDVGVRYEQYF.

This sequence joins TRBV7-2 and TRBJ2-7; D tentatively reads TRBD1 or TRBD2 (5 bases each). CDR1 is SGHTA and CDR2 is FQGNSA in the germline V gene. This CDR3 spans 15 amino acids. V lost 1 base and J lost 3, with 13 bases in between. CDR3 residues: CASSLGSGRNYEQYF. The CDR3 DNA sequence: TGTGCCAGCAGCTTAGGGTCGGGACGGAACTACGAGCAGTACTTC.

This clonotype was observed a single time. This sequence joins TRBV29-1 and TRBJ1-5; the D gene is possibly TRBD1 (6 bases). CDR3 length equals 13 residues. The V end was cut by 1 base, the J end by 7 bases, with 11 bases between. Germline lookup yields CDR1 SQVTM and CDR2 ANQGSEA. Here the CDR3 reads CSVEGQDGQPQHF. CDR3 coding DNA: TGCAGCGTTGAAGGACAGGACGGGCAGCCCCAGCATTTT.

V usage is TRBV9 and J usage is TRBJ2-7; tentative D call: TRBD2 (5 bases). The last part of the DNA fits TRBJ2-5 better; the J call may be wrong. Per the germline V gene, CDR1 is SGDLS and CDR2 is YYNGEE. CDR3 size: 10 residues. As DNA, the CDR3 is TGTGCCAGCGGTGAGGGGACCCAGTACTTC. This translates into CASGEGTQYF.

This clonotype was observed once. The chain carries TRBV20-1 and TRBJ1-1; 8 bases fit TRBD1. The CDR3 contains 11 residues. Germline values: CDR1 DFQATT, CDR2 SNEGSKA (reference sequence). The chain's CDR3 is CNGQGRTEAFF. The CDR3 DNA is TGCAATGGACAGGGAAGAACTGAAGCTTTCTTT.

J is TRBJ2-5 and V is TRBV29-1, with D uncertain. Germline V gives CDR1 SQVTM, CDR2 ANQGSEA. Trimming pared 2 bases from V and 2 bases from J, leaving 12 bases between. The CDR3 is 14 amino acids. For the CDR3, the DNA is TGCAGCGTTGAACGTCAATCTATACAAGAGACCCAGTACTTC. Residues: CSVERQSIQETQYF.

This clonotype was counted only a few times. This chain joins TRBV11-2 and TRBJ2-7, with 7 bases lining up with TRBD1. The CDR3 contains 14 residues. With V trimmed by 5 bases and J by 2 bases, 6 bases remained unmatched. The germline V gene encodes CDR1 SGHAT and CDR2 FQNNGV. The CDR3 coding sequence is TGTGCCAGCAGCACAATAGACAGGGCCTACGAGCAGTACTTC. Its translation: CASSTIDRAYEQYF.

This clonotype was seen just once. The J gene is TRBJ2-3, the V gene TRBV7-2; 10 nucleotides match TRBD2. The ends lost 5 bases at V and 6 bases at J; junction bases unmatched: 11. The CDR3 is made up of 16 amino acids. Germline CDR1 is SGHTA and CDR2 is FQGNSA. The CDR3 DNA reads as TGTGCCAGCAGCCCCCTACTAGCGGGGCGTCGGGATACGCAGTATTTT. It is translated as CASSPLLAGRRDTQYF. Variable domain in full (rest from reference TRBV7-2 and TRBJ2-3): GAGVSQSPSNKVTEKGKDVELRCDPISGHTALYWYRQSLGQGLEFLIYFQGNSAPDKSGLPSDRFSAERTGGSVSTLTIQRTQQEDSAVYLCASSPLLAGRRDTQYFGPGTRLTVL.

V gene TRBV10-3 combines with J gene TRBJ2-7, with 11 bases lining up with TRBD1. CDR3 length: 12 amino acids. With V trimmed by 8 bases and J by 3 bases, 0 bases remained unmatched. The germline V gene has CDR1 ENHRY and CDR2 SYGVKD. The CDR3 loop reads CAIGTGGYEQYF. The CDR3 nucleotides read TGTGCCATCGGGACAGGGGGCTACGAGCAGTACTTC.